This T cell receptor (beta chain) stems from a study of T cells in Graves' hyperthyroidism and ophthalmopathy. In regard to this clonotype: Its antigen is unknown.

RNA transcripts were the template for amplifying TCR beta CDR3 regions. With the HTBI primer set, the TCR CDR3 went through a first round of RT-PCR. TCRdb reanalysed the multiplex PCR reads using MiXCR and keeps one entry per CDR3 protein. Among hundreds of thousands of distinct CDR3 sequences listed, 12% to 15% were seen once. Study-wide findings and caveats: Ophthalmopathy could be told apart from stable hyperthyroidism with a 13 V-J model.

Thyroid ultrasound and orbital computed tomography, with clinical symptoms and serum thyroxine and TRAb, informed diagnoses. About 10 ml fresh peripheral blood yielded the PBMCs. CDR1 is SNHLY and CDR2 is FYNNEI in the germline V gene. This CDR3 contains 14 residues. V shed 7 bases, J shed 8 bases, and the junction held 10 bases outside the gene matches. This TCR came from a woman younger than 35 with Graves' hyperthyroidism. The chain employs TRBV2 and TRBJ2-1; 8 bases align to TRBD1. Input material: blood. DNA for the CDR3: TGTGCCAGCATATCGACAGGGGATAGTTATGAGCAGTTCTTC. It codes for CASISTGDSYEQFF.